The 14 T cell receptor beta chains below all came from one sample that was sequenced in a study of blood T cell repertoires in COVID-19. The assay was immunoSEQ multiplex PCR, and TCRdb's table has in-frame clones only and misses some. Of more than 65,000 clones in the sample, about four fifths were seen once. Specimen: peripheral blood. These TCRs come from a woman older than 75 with acute or convalescent COVID-19.

This chain connects TRBV6-5 to TRBJ2-7, with TRBD1 matching over 7 bases. The germline CDR1 and CDR2 sequences are MNHEY and SVGAGI. With V trimmed by 2 bases and J by 7 bases, 5 bases remained unmatched. The CDR3 totals 13 residues. The CDR3 loop is CASSYETGREQYF. As DNA, the CDR3 is TGTGCCAGCAGTTACGAGACAGGGAGAGAGCAGTACTTC.

This chain connects TRBV6-1 to TRBJ2-3, with 8 bases lining up with TRBD1. Germline lookup yields CDR1 MNHNS and CDR2 SASEGT. Germline trimming cut 0 bases from V and 2 bases from J; bases unmatched to any gene: 7. CDR3 length: 17 amino acids. In nucleotides, the CDR3 is TGTGCCAGCAGTGAAGCTTTCAGGGGGCCGTTCACAGATACGCAGTATTTT. Protein: CASSEAFRGPFTDTQYF.

For the CDR3, the DNA is TGCGCCAGCAGCCGTAAACTAGCGGGGGCCCGCACAGATACGCAGTATTTT. Protein product: CASSRKLAGARTDTQYF. V gene TRBV5-1 combines with J gene TRBJ2-3; 11 bases match TRBD2. Germline loops: CDR1 SGHRS, CDR2 YFSETQ. The CDR3 runs 17 residues. Unmatched junction bases numbered 8, after V lost 4 bases and J lost 1 base.

This chain links TRBV7-9 with TRBJ2-1, with 8 bases lining up with TRBD2. Per the germline V gene, CDR1 is SEHNR and CDR2 is FQNEAQ (reference sequence). The CDR3 covers 15 residues. V gave up 5 bases and J gave up 2 bases; unmatched junction bases: 5. CDR3 protein: CASSPSGGTYNEQFF. The DNA of the CDR3 is TGTGCCAGCAGCCCAAGCGGGGGCACCTACAATGAGCAGTTCTTC.

This chain links TRBV5-6 with TRBJ2-7; D is possibly TRBD2 (6 bases). CDR3 length: 13 amino acids. Germline V lookup: CDR1 SGHDT, CDR2 YYEEEE. Trimming stripped 5 bases from V and 4 bases from J, with 13 bases between. CDR3 region: CASRPWGRYEQYF. The CDR3 bases are TGTGCCAGCAGACCGTGGGGGAGGTACGAGCAGTACTTC.

V and J are TRBV11-2 and TRBJ2-5; tentative D call: TRBD2 (6 bases). Looked up from germline, CDR1 is SGHAT and CDR2 is FQNNGV. The V end lost 3 bases, the J end lost 3 bases, and 11 bases lay between the germline ends. This CDR3 comprises 14 residues. The CDR3 DNA sequence: TGTGCCAGCAGCTTCGGGGGAAATAAAGAGACCCAGTACTTC. It specifies CASSFGGNKETQYF.

The CDR3 sequence: CASTGVLNEKLFF. CDR3 DNA sequence: TGTGCCAGCACAGGGGTCCTTAATGAAAAACTGTTTTTT. This chain links TRBV5-8 with TRBJ1-4; D possibly corresponds to TRBD1 (6 bases). V lost 6 bases and J 4 bases, leaving 10 bases between the germline ends. The germline V gene has CDR1 SGHTS and CDR2 YDEGEE. This CDR3 is 13 amino acids long.

This chain joins TRBV27 and TRBJ2-5; 7 bases match TRBD2. The CDR3 has 17 amino acids. Germline V gene sequence: CDR1 MNHEY, CDR2 SMNVEV (reference sequence). The J segment lost 0 bases and the V segment lost 5 bases, leaving 12 bases of the junction unmatched. The CDR3 here is CASSPQMSGVNQETQYF. The CDR3 coding sequence is TGTGCCAGCAGTCCCCAGATGAGCGGGGTGAACCAAGAGACCCAGTACTTC.

The chain carries TRBV6-1 and TRBJ1-1; D may be TRBD1 (6 bases). Germline CDR1 MNHNS, CDR2 SASEGT. This CDR3 is built from 17 residues. Trimming cost V 4 bases and J 5 bases, with 23 bases left between them. The CDR3 region has the DNA TGTGCCAGCAGTGTCATCGGGGGGCGGGTTGTGGTGACTGAAGCTTTCTTT. This gives the protein CASSVIGGRVVVTEAFF.

The genes are TRBV4-1 and TRBJ1-2; D is perhaps TRBD1 (6 bases). V dropped 0 bases and J dropped 4 bases, with 9 bases sitting between them. This CDR3 is 14 amino acids long. Germline-derived CDR1 and CDR2 are MGHRA and YSYEKL. This CDR3 is CASSQEGQTYGYTF. The CDR3 nucleotides read TGCGCCAGCAGCCAAGAAGGACAGACCTATGGCTACACCTTC.

The V call is TRBV3-1 (or the pseudogene TRBV3-2), the J call TRBJ1-1, with 8 bases lining up with TRBD1. This CDR3 region has 14 residues. V lost 3 bases and J lost 6; bases outside the gene matches: 6. CDR1 and CDR2 from the germline V gene are LGHDT and YNNKEL (reference sequence). CDR3 DNA sequence: TGTGCCAGCAGCCAGGCGACAGGGGAGGCTGAAGCTTTCTTT. This encodes CASSQATGEAEAFF.

The chain carries TRBV10-3 and TRBJ2-5, with D perhaps TRBD1 (7 bases). Germline CDR1 reads ENHRY; CDR2 reads SYGVKD. Trimming took off 11 bases at V and 3 bases at J, with 16 bases between the two ends. The CDR3 sequence is 13 residues long. CDR3 sequence: CAVRQGGKETQYF. CDR3 DNA sequence: TGTGCCGTCCGACAGGGAGGCAAAGAGACCCAGTACTTC.

The chain has TRBV2 and TRBJ1-5; TRBD1 aligns across 8 bases. The length of the CDR3 is 13 residues. With V trimmed by 8 bases and J by 6 bases, 6 bases remained unmatched. Per germline, CDR1 SNHLY and CDR2 FYNNEI. The CDR3 region is CASLGQGPQPQHF. The CDR3 DNA reads TGTGCCAGCTTAGGACAGGGCCCTCAGCCCCAGCATTTT.

The rearrangement joins TRBV11-2 to TRBJ1-4, with D uncertain. Trimming cost V 1 base and J 3 bases, with 9 bases left between them. CDR1 and CDR2 from the germline V gene are SGHAT and FQNNGV. The CDR3 covers 15 residues. CDR3 loop: CASSLVRGANEKLFF. The CDR3 DNA is TGTGCCAGCAGCTTAGTTCGGGGTGCTAATGAAAAACTGTTTTTT.